Presented here are 12 T cell receptor beta chains from one specimen sequenced in a study of T-cell reconstitution after alpha-beta-depleted transplantation in children. Molecular barcoding with unique molecular identifiers was used for the TCRbeta library. From the PCR reads, TCRdb called clonotypes with MiXCR, one entry per CDR3 protein. The data show around 600,000 distinct CDR3 sequences, roughly a tenth seen once. This material consisted of PBMCs from the stem cell graft donor, taken from the stem cell graft. Source of these receptors: a human donor who donated a stem cell graft to a child with acute myeloid leukemia.

The genes are TRBV4-2 and TRBJ2-6; 9 positions agree with TRBD1. The germline V gene has CDR1 LGHNA and CDR2 YNFKEQ. V shed 9 bases and J 4 bases; nucleotides not matched to a gene: 13. This CDR3 is built from 17 residues. The CDR3 protein is CARGPGTGSSGANVLTF. The CDR3 bases are TGTGCCAGGGGCCCTGGGACAGGGTCGTCCGGGGCCAACGTCCTGACTTTC.

The chain is built from TRBV20-1 and TRBJ2-3; D is uncertain. V gave up 0 bases and J gave up 5 bases, with 12 bases separating them. CDR1 is DFQATT and CDR2 is SNEGSKA in the germline V gene (reference sequence). The CDR3 contains 14 residues. The CDR3 nucleotides read TGCAGTGCTAGAGATGGGAAGCGCCTAGATACGCAGTATTTT. It yields the protein CSARDGKRLDTQYF.

The V call is TRBV12-3 or TRBV12-4, the J call TRBJ2-3; D is perhaps TRBD2 (5 bases). This CDR3 has 14 residues. Trimming pared 6 bases from V and 4 bases from J, leaving 14 bases between. The CDR3 DNA reads as TGTGCCAGCAGCTCGCGGGTGCCGTCAGATACGCAGTATTTT. Protein: CASSSRVPSDTQYF.

This clonotype was recorded many times. This chain joins TRBV7-2 and TRBJ2-5, with 10 nucleotides matching TRBD2. The trim removed 7 bases at V and 7 bases at J, leaving 9 bases unmatched. Germline V gene lookup returns CDR1 SGHTA and CDR2 FQGNSA. This CDR3 spans 14 amino acids. In DNA form, the CDR3 reads TGTGCCAGCAACCCTATAGCGGGAGGCGTGACCCAGTACTTC. This sequence encodes CASNPIAGGVTQYF.

This clonotype was observed a handful of times. This chain links TRBV29-1 with TRBJ1-2; D not certain. Germline V gene sequence: CDR1 SQVTM, CDR2 ANQGSEA. This CDR3 is 14 amino acids long. The V gene lost 7 bases and the J gene lost 2 bases, with 17 bases spanning the gap. CDR3 nucleotides: TGCAGCGCCGTAGGGAAGGGAGAAAACTATGGCTACACCTTC. This sequence encodes CSAVGKGENYGYTF. Using reference TRBV29-1 and TRBJ1-2 for the parts outside the CDR3, the full variable domain is SAVISQKPSRDICQRGTSLTIQCQVDSQVTMMFWYRQQPGQSLTLIATANQGSEATYESGFVIDKFPISRPNLTFSTLTVSNMSPEDSSIYLCSAVGKGENYGYTFGSGTRLTVV.

This clonotype was seen at least ten times. This sequence joins TRBV20-1 and TRBJ2-3; D is ambiguous. CDR1 and CDR2 from the germline V gene are DFQATT and SNEGSKA (reference sequence). The germline V and J ends were trimmed by 6 bases and 2 bases, with 9 bases remaining between them. The CDR3 is made up of 12 amino acids. CDR3 DNA sequence: TGCAGTGCCGGACCCTCCACAGATACGCAGTATTTT. Amino acids: CSAGPSTDTQYF.

This clonotype was observed a few times. The gene calls are TRBV20-1 and TRBJ2-1; TRBD2 agrees at 10 bases. CDR1 is DFQATT, CDR2 SNEGSKA, per germline (reference sequence). V trimming: 8 bases; J trimming: 7 bases; junction bases outside the gene matches: 17. CDR3 size: 16 residues. This chain's CDR3 is CSTNDRTLAGVNEQFF. The CDR3 DNA follows: TGCAGTACTAACGACCGGACTCTAGCGGGAGTAAATGAGCAGTTCTTC.

There are many counts of this clonotype. The gene calls are TRBV3-1 and TRBJ2-7; D is uncertain. V gave up 2 bases and J gave up 3 bases, with 8 bases separating them. Germline CDR1 and CDR2: LGHDT and YNNKEL (reference sequence). The CDR3 is made up of 13 amino acids. DNA for the CDR3: TGTGCCAGCAGCCAAAAGACGGACTACGAGCAGTACTTC. This sequence encodes CASSQKTDYEQYF.

This clonotype came up many times. The chain combines TRBV30 with TRBJ2-1; 8 nucleotides match TRBD2. This CDR3 is 11 amino acids long. Germline V lookup: CDR1 GTSNPN, CDR2 SVGIG (reference sequence). The V gene end was trimmed by 5 bases and the J gene end by 9 bases; junction bases not matched to a gene: 3. The CDR3 DNA sequence: TGTGCCTGGTCCGGGGGGGTTGAGCAGTTCTTC. Amino acids: CAWSGGVEQFF.

The rearrangement uses TRBV7-2 and TRBJ1-6; D gene uncertain. Germline CDR1 reads SGHTA; CDR2 reads FQGNSA. CDR3 size: 15 residues. Trimming pared 4 bases from V and 7 bases from J, leaving 14 bases between. CDR3 amino acids: CASSSRTPTNSPLHF. The CDR3 bases are TGTGCCAGCAGCTCCCGTACTCCTACGAATTCACCCCTCCACTTT. The entire variable domain, with the rest obtained from reference TRBV7-2 and TRBJ1-6, is as follows: GAGVSQSPSNKVTEKGKDVELRCDPISGHTALYWYRQSLGQGLEFLIYFQGNSAPDKSGLPSDRFSAERTGGSVSTLTIQRTQQEDSAVYLCASSSRTPTNSPLHFGNGTRLTVT.

This clonotype has only a few counts. The chain links TRBV6-5 to TRBJ2-3; D is perhaps TRBD2 (5 bases). Germline V gives CDR1 MNHEY, CDR2 SVGAGI. CDR3 length: 19 amino acids. The V end lost 4 bases, the J end lost 1 base, and 24 bases lay between the germline ends. The CDR3 protein is CASSSDYGKGGYGTDTQYF. The CDR3 DNA reads as TGTGCCAGCAGTTCCGACTACGGGAAAGGAGGTTACGGCACAGATACGCAGTATTTT.

This clonotype was counted between two and nine times. CDR3: CANDLQGQETQYF. CDR3 coding DNA: TGTGCCAACGATCTACAGGGACAAGAGACCCAGTACTTC. The V and J genes are TRBV2 and TRBJ2-5; D perhaps matches TRBD1 (6 bases). The CDR3 loop spans 13 amino acids. The germline V gene has CDR1 SNHLY and CDR2 FYNNEI. V was shortened by 10 bases and J by 2 bases, with 14 bases between the two germline ends.